This is a list of T cell receptor beta chains from one sample in a study of neoadjuvant anti-PD-1 for oral cavity cancer. TCRdb keeps only in-frame clones here, not all; method: immunoSEQ multiplex PCR. The sample carries more than 7,000 clones, 64% recorded once. The specimen comprised PBMCs, sampled after nivolumab (anti-PD-1) treatment. The source of these receptors is a person between 40 and 80 years old with oral cavity squamous cell carcinoma. Both conserved end residues are part of each CDR3. A D gene is named only where the DNA matches it firmly. Clone size is given for some rows only: seen once, a few or many times, or a class if the clone is expanded.

TRBD1	-	TRBJ1-6	TRBV7-6	TGTGCCAGCAGCTTAGAGGGACAGGGGTCTTCACCCCTCCACTTT	CASSLEGQGSSPLHF
TRBD1	-	TRBJ1-5	TRBV18	TGTGCCAGCTCATCCCCGGACAGGAATAGCAATCAGCCCCAGCATTTT	CASSSPDRNSNQPQHF
-	few	TRBJ1-2	TRBV5-4	TGTGCCAGCAGCTTGGAGGCCTATGGCTACACCTTC	CASSLEAYGYTF
-	-	TRBJ2-1	TRBV27	TGTGCCAGCGGAAGGGCTAGCGTATACAATGAGCAGTTCTTC	CASGRASVYNEQFF
TRBD1	-	TRBJ1-1	TRBV7-2	TGTGCCAGCAGCTCCCAGGGGGTGGGGGGCACTGAAGCTTTCTTT	CASSSQGVGGTEAFF
-	few	TRBJ2-7	TRBV28	TGTGCCAGCAGTTTATCCCCCTTAGGAGCGGCTAGCTCCTACGAGCAGTACTTC	CASSLSPLGAASSYEQYF
TRBD2	-	TRBJ2-3	TRBV5-1	TGCGCCAGCAGGCCCCTACTAGCGGGAGGGCCAGATACGCAGTATTTT	CASRPLLAGGPDTQYF
-	-	TRBJ1-1	TRBV4-2	TGTGCCAGCAGCCAAGGACAGAGGAACACTGAAGCTTTCTTT	CASSQGQRNTEAFF
-	-	TRBJ2-4	TRBV6-1	TGTGCCAGCAGTGAAGCGCTAGGACCCAGCAGGGTCCCCTTC	CASSEALGPSRVPF
TRBD1	-	TRBJ1-1	TRBV5-1	TGCGCCAGCAGTCGGACAGGGGGCTTGAACACTGAAGCTTTCTTT	CASSRTGGLNTEAFF
TRBD1	-	TRBJ2-7	TRBV6-5	TGTGCCAGCAGTTACGGACAGGGTATGACCTACGAGCAGTACTTC	CASSYGQGMTYEQYF
-	few	TRBJ1-1	TRBV19	TGTGCCAGTACCAAAGGGGGAGACTTGAACACTGAAGCTTTCTTT	CASTKGGDLNTEAFF
-	-	TRBJ1-2	TRBV7-8	TGTGCCAGCACCTCCGGTTGGTATGGCTACACCTTC	CASTSGWYGYTF
TRBD1	-	TRBJ1-2	TRBV27	TGTGCCAGCAGTCCCCGACAGGGGGTTAGAGGCTACACCTTC	CASSPRQGVRGYTF
-	few	TRBJ1-6	TRBV2	TGTGCCAGCACCTCGGGTGGGTTGGGCAATTCACCCCTCCACTTT	CASTSGGLGNSPLHF
-	-	TRBJ1-1	TRBV6-5	TGTGCCAGCAGTTACTTAGACAGGAGTGAAGCTTTCTTT	CASSYLDRSEAFF